Included here is one T cell receptor (beta chain) sequence, with context. Clones were sequenced by immunoSEQ multiplex PCR, and TCRdb holds only the in-frame ones, with some missing. Here the sample spans about 92,000 clones, 60% to 75% being singletons. The sample is drawn from a study of shared clonotypes between healthy human individuals. The receptor was isolated from a man aged 25 to 40 in good health. Sequences were obtained from memory CD8+ T cells sorted from blood. The subset denotes: CD45RO+ cells pooled with CCR7-negative TemRA cells.

The CDR3 nucleotides read TGTGCCAGCAGCGAACAGGGGGCGAACTCCTACGAGCAGTACTTC. This sequence encodes CASSEQGANSYEQYF. The chain is built from TRBV2 and TRBJ2-7; TRBD1 agrees at 9 bases. V dropped 6 bases and J dropped 0; count of bases not matched to a gene: 6. The CDR3 contains 15 residues. Germline lookup yields CDR1 SNHLY and CDR2 FYNNEI.